The clone carrying this T cell receptor beta chain turned up a few times. This record belongs to a study of blood T cells in healthy people across ages. A second PCR, run for roughly 7 to 12 cycles, used a sample-barcoded 5' primer plus a J-beta primer mix. Every molecule of cDNA carried a tag from a template-switch adaptor with 12 random nucleotides. Each sample yielded at least 2.5 million CDR3-containing paired-end reads. Via MiXCR, TCRdb re-called the 5' RACE reads, giving one row per CDR3 protein. The sample holds about 2 million distinct CDR3 sequences, around 48% seen once. Trimming took 5 bases from V and 8 from J; bases not matched to a gene: 8. The germline gives CDR1 MNHEY, CDR2 SMNVEV (reference sequence). The CDR3 length is 14 residues. The study isolated at least 6.5 million PBMCs from each sample.

This sequence was found in a woman aged 35 to 49 in good health. Sequenced sample: blood. This sequence joins TRBV27 and TRBJ2-1; 8 nucleotides match TRBD2. CDR3 nucleotide sequence: TGTGCCAGCAGTCGGGTCGGGGGGGCGGATGAGCAGTTCTTC. It yields the protein CASSRVGGADEQFF.